The 30 T cell receptor beta chains below all came from one sample that was sequenced in a study of blood T cells in healthy people across ages. Using a J-beta primer mix together with a sample-barcoded 5' primer, a second PCR was run for roughly 6 to 12 cycles. TCRdb passed the 5' RACE reads through MiXCR, listing each CDR3 protein once. The sample shows roughly 730,000 distinct CDR3 sequences, more than 55% of them seen only once. Sequenced sample: blood. These receptors came from a man aged 40-49 years in good health.

This clonotype showed up just a few times. This sequence joins TRBV10-3 and TRBJ2-5; perhaps D is TRBD1 or TRBD2 (6 bases each). In germline, CDR1 is ENHRY, CDR2 SYGVKD. Trimming left V 10 bases short and J 7 bases short, with 22 bases between. The CDR3 is 14 amino acids. The CDR3 reads CATHSGGSGATQYF. The CDR3 DNA reads TGTGCCACCCACAGTGGGGGCTCGGGAGCGACCCAGTACTTC.

The V gene is TRBV20-1, the J gene TRBJ2-4; perhaps TRBD1 as D (6 bases). This CDR3 comprises 18 residues. Trimming took off 5 bases at V and 0 bases at J, with 23 bases between the two ends. The germline V gene encodes CDR1 DFQATT and CDR2 SNEGSKA (reference sequence). Here the CDR3 reads CSAQKQGFEEKAKNIQYF. CDR3 DNA: TGCAGTGCTCAAAAACAGGGCTTTGAAGAAAAAGCCAAAAACATTCAGTACTTC.

The chain carries TRBV7-9 and TRBJ2-5; D remains ambiguous. The J call is uncertain, as TRBJ2-7 better fits the DNA end. Germline CDR1 and CDR2: SEHNR and FQNEAQ (reference sequence). CDR3 length: 13 amino acids. The CDR3 loop is CASSLANDYEQYF. For the CDR3, the DNA is TGTGCCAGCAGCTTGGCCAATGACTACGAGCAGTACTTC.

J is TRBJ2-3 and V is TRBV12-3 or TRBV12-4; 7 bases align to TRBD1. The CDR3 extends over 18 amino acids. Losses at the gene ends were 6 bases for V and 3 bases for J; bases not matched to a gene: 18. Written as DNA, the CDR3 is TGTGCCAGCAGCCGTACTTTCCCGACAGGGTTAGGGACAGATACGCAGTATTTT. This codes for CASSRTFPTGLGTDTQYF.

The rearrangement uses TRBV4-2 and TRBJ2-1; TRBD1 aligns across 7 bases. Germline lookup yields CDR1 LGHNA and CDR2 YNFKEQ. This CDR3 comprises 14 residues. With 1 base clipped from V and 12 bases from J, the junction kept 9 bases outside the gene matches. In DNA form, the CDR3 reads TGTGCCAGCAGCCAAGGGCTGACAGGGTCTCGGCAGTTCTTC. Protein product: CASSQGLTGSRQFF.

The CDR3 loop reads CASSQGGPRNTEAFF. CDR3 nucleotides: TGTGCCAGCAGCCAAGGGGGACCGCGTAACACTGAAGCTTTCTTT. The chain is built from TRBV3-1 and TRBJ1-1, with D possibly TRBD1 on 5 matching bases. The CDR3 has 15 amino acids. Germline V CDR1 and CDR2: LGHDT, YNNKEL (reference sequence). V shed 1 base and J shed 2 bases, with 11 bases lying between them.

V usage is TRBV3-1 and J usage is TRBJ1-2, with 7 positions matching TRBD1. Losses at the gene ends were 4 bases for V and 8 bases for J; bases not matched to a gene: 10. This CDR3 contains 14 residues. CDR1 and CDR2 (germline): LGHDT, YNNKEL (reference sequence). The CDR3 here is CASSPPGTAAGYTF. The CDR3 DNA reads as TGTGCCAGCAGCCCCCCTGGGACAGCCGCCGGCTACACCTTC.

The chain recombines TRBV5-1 with TRBJ2-1; the D is unclear. Per germline, CDR1 SGHRS and CDR2 YFSETQ. Between the trimmed V and J ends, which lost 0 bases and 4 bases, there was a span of 11 bases. The CDR3 spans 15 residues. The CDR3 DNA reads TGCGCCAGCAGCTTGGCACCGCTTGAGTACAATGAGCAGTTCTTC. Translated, it gives CASSLAPLEYNEQFF. Full variable domain (remainder filled in from reference TRBV5-1 and TRBJ2-1): KAGVTQTPRYLIKTRGQQVTLSCSPISGHRSVSWYQQTPGQGLQFLFEYFSETQRNKGNFPGRFSGRQFSNSRSEMNVSTLELGDSALYLCASSLAPLEYNEQFFGPGTRLTVL.

The chain uses TRBV2 and TRBJ2-1; 9 bases agree with TRBD2. The CDR3 totals 16 residues. Trimming took 6 bases from V and 0 from J; bases not matched to a gene: 6. Germline V gene lookup returns CDR1 SNHLY and CDR2 FYNNEI. CDR3 DNA sequence: TGTGCCAGCAGGCCCGGAGCGGGAGGCTCCTACAATGAGCAGTTCTTC. It translates to CASRPGAGGSYNEQFF.

This chain links TRBV15 with TRBJ2-7; TRBD2 aligns across 15 bases. Germline V gene data show CDR1 as LNHNV and CDR2 as YYDKDF (reference sequence). V lost 3 bases to trimming and J lost 11 bases; unmatched junction nucleotides: 17. The CDR3 totals 18 residues. In DNA form, the CDR3 reads TGTGCCACCAGCAGCGGACTAGCGGGAGGGCCCGGGCAAGAGACCAAGTACTTC. It is translated as CATSSGLAGGPGQETKYF.

The chain combines TRBV6-5 with TRBJ2-1, with D unclear. The CDR3 sequence is 16 residues long. Trimming pared 5 bases from V and 2 bases from J, leaving 16 bases between. CDR1 and CDR2 (germline): MNHEY, SVGAGI. The CDR3 is CASSPLTRSPYNEQFF. The CDR3 coding sequence is TGTGCCAGCAGTCCCCTGACGAGGAGCCCCTACAATGAGCAGTTCTTC.

J is TRBJ2-2 and V is TRBV7-9; D call uncertain. The V and J ends lost 5 bases and 5 bases respectively, with 15 bases between them. Germline V gene data show CDR1 as SEHNR and CDR2 as FQNEAQ (reference sequence). This CDR3 is built from 15 residues. CDR3 loop: CASSPYNTATGELFF. For the CDR3, the DNA is TGTGCCAGCAGCCCCTACAACACCGCGACCGGGGAGCTGTTTTTT. Based on the CDR3 plus reference TRBV7-9 and TRBJ2-2, the full variable domain is DTGVSQNPRHKITKRGQNVTFRCDPISEHNRLYWYRQTLGQGPEFLTYFQNEAQLEKSRLLSDRFSAERPKGSFSTLEIQRTEQGDSAMYLCASSPYNTATGELFFGEGSRLTVL.

This clonotype has only one observation. V is TRBV7-9 and J is TRBJ2-7, with D tentatively TRBD1 (6 bases). Looked up from germline, CDR1 is SEHNR and CDR2 is FQNEAQ (reference sequence). This CDR3 region has 13 residues. Between the trimmed V and J ends, which lost 4 bases and 4 bases, there was a span of 11 bases. The CDR3 spells CASSSTGQYEQYF. The CDR3 DNA reads TGTGCCAGCAGCTCGACCGGACAGTACGAGCAGTACTTC.

The chain has TRBV4-1 and TRBJ1-5; D gene unclear. The CDR3 is made up of 14 amino acids. Germline V lookup: CDR1 MGHRA, CDR2 YSYEKL. The ends were cut back, 2 bases at V and 3 bases at J, with 8 bases in the middle. CDR3 nucleotide sequence: TGCGCCAGCAGCCAAAGACACTCCAATCAGCCCCAGCATTTT. This gives the protein CASSQRHSNQPQHF.

The chain carries TRBV7-2 and TRBJ2-5, with 15 bases identical to TRBD2. The CDR3 length is 19 residues. Germline V gene lookup returns CDR1 SGHTA and CDR2 FQGNSA. V lost 2 bases, J lost 5 bases, and 12 bases stayed unmatched. The CDR3 coding sequence is TGTGCCAGCAGCTTAAATGGACTAGCGGGGGGGCTTAGAGGGGAGACCCAGTACTTC. As protein: CASSLNGLAGGLRGETQYF.

This clonotype showed up just a few times. This chain uses TRBV4-1 with TRBJ2-7, with TRBD1 matching over 8 bases. Germline CDR1 is MGHRA and CDR2 is YSYEKL. The CDR3 totals 16 residues. V was clipped by 2 bases and J by 5 bases; unmatched bases: 11. CDR3 in amino acids: CASSQTMDRAGDEQYF. In DNA form, the CDR3 reads TGCGCCAGCAGCCAAACCATGGACAGGGCGGGTGACGAGCAGTACTTC.

This clonotype was seen only a few times. The rearrangement links TRBV10-3 to TRBJ2-7, with a tentative D call TRBD1 (5 bases). The CDR3 covers 14 residues. Trimming removed 7 bases at V and 3 bases at J, with 16 bases between. CDR1 is ENHRY and CDR2 is SYGVKD in the germline V gene. The DNA for the CDR3 is TGTGCCATCACGCAGCAGGGTGATGGCTACGAGCAGTACTTC. Amino acid sequence: CAITQQGDGYEQYF.

The CDR3 DNA is TGTGCCAGCAGCCAAGATGTCTCCGGGTTTATGGGTGGCTACACCTTC. Translating it yields CASSQDVSGFMGGYTF. The chain couples TRBV3-1 to TRBJ1-2; D gene unclear. V dropped 0 bases and J dropped 7 bases, with 18 bases sitting between them. Germline lookup yields CDR1 LGHDT and CDR2 YNNKEL (reference sequence). This CDR3 is 16 amino acids long.

There are a few counts of this clonotype. J is TRBJ2-1 and V is TRBV7-2; 12 bases map to TRBD2. The CDR3 consists of 16 residues. With 7 bases clipped from V and 4 bases from J, the junction kept 8 bases outside the gene matches. The V gene's germline CDR1 is SGHTA and CDR2 FQGNSA. CDR3: CASKTSGGPSYNEQFF. CDR3 DNA sequence: TGTGCCAGCAAAACTAGCGGGGGGCCCAGTTACAATGAGCAGTTCTTC.

J is TRBJ1-4 and V is TRBV11-2; D is uncertain. Germline loops: CDR1 SGHAT, CDR2 FQNNGV. Trimming left V 3 bases short and J 6 bases short, with 23 bases between. This CDR3 region has 18 residues. The chain's CDR3 is CASSFKSSRLVMDEKLFF. CDR3 nucleotide sequence: TGTGCCAGCAGCTTCAAGTCTTCACGTTTGGTAATGGATGAAAAACTGTTTTTT. The full variable domain, in which reference TRBV11-2 and TRBJ1-4 provide the parts outside the CDR3, is EAGVAQSPRYKIIEKRQSVAFWCNPISGHATLYWYQQILGQGPKLLIQFQNNGVVDDSQLPKDRFSAERLKGVDSTLKIQPAKLEDSAVYLCASSFKSSRLVMDEKLFFGSGTQLSVL.

In its sample, this clonotype was seen once. V usage is TRBV7-2 and J usage is TRBJ1-5; 8 nucleotides agree with TRBD1. The CDR3 consists of 15 residues. Trimming at V came to 1 base and at J to 4 bases, leaving 3 bases not matched to a gene. Germline CDR1 and CDR2: SGHTA and FQGNSA. In DNA form, the CDR3 reads TGTGCCAGCAGCTTAGACAGGGGGTTTAATCAGCCCCAGCATTTT. Amino acids: CASSLDRGFNQPQHF.

The V and J genes are TRBV7-9 and TRBJ2-1; possibly TRBD1 for D (6 bases). In germline, CDR1 is SEHNR, CDR2 FQNEAQ (reference sequence). The CDR3 runs 15 residues. The germline V and J ends were trimmed by 2 bases and 5 bases, with 13 bases remaining between them. The CDR3 loop is CASSLRTARNNEQFF. The CDR3 DNA follows: TGTGCCAGCAGCTTAAGGACAGCGAGAAACAATGAGCAGTTCTTC.

The rearrangement joins TRBV20-1 to TRBJ2-5; 8 bases match TRBD2. The CDR3 runs to 15 residues. V lost 5 bases and J lost 11; bases outside the gene matches: 19. CDR1 is DFQATT and CDR2 is SNEGSKA in the germline V gene (reference sequence). Here the CDR3 reads CSALRGGMGWNEQYF. CDR3 sequence (DNA): TGCAGTGCTCTCCGCGGGGGGATGGGCTGGAATGAGCAGTACTTC.

Only a few counts were recorded for this clonotype. The chain employs TRBV7-2 and TRBJ2-5, with 8 nucleotides matching TRBD1. CDR3 length: 15 residues. The trim removed 1 base at V and 5 bases at J, leaving 6 bases unmatched. In germline, CDR1 is SGHTA, CDR2 FQGNSA. The CDR3 spells CASSLGRGQRETQYF. The CDR3 bases are TGTGCCAGCAGCTTAGGCAGGGGGCAAAGGGAGACCCAGTACTTC.

The chain has TRBV20-1 and TRBJ2-5; D is uncertain. Trimming stripped 4 bases from V and 2 bases from J, with 5 bases between. The germline gives CDR1 DFQATT, CDR2 SNEGSKA (reference sequence). The CDR3 is 11 residues long. CDR3 sequence (DNA): TGCAGTGCTATCGGACAAGAGACCCAGTACTTC. It yields the protein CSAIGQETQYF.

This clonotype appeared once. V usage is TRBV5-1 and J usage is TRBJ2-7, with a weak D call TRBD1 (5 bases). Trimming took 3 bases from V and 4 from J, leaving 17 bases between them. The CDR3 spans 15 residues. Germline CDR1 SGHRS, CDR2 YFSETQ. CDR3 in amino acids: CASSYEQGGGYEQYF. CDR3 in DNA: TGCGCCAGCAGCTACGAGCAGGGTGGTGGTTACGAGCAGTACTTC.

In this sample, this clonotype turned up a few times. This chain uses TRBV20-1 with TRBJ2-1, with 10 bases that match TRBD2. Germline V gene sequence: CDR1 DFQATT, CDR2 SNEGSKA (reference sequence). V shed 1 base and J 4 bases; nucleotides not matched to a gene: 1. The CDR3 consists of 14 residues. CDR3 DNA sequence: TGCAGTGCTAGAGGGACTAGCGGATACAATGAGCAGTTCTTC. Protein sequence: CSARGTSGYNEQFF.

The chain couples TRBV6-5 to TRBJ2-5; unclear D gene. Germline V gene lookup returns CDR1 MNHEY and CDR2 SVGAGI. With 5 bases removed from V and 2 bases from J, the gap between germline ends came to 9 bases. The CDR3 has 13 amino acids. The CDR3 nucleotides are TGTGCCAGCAGTGCGAACAGTCAAGAGACCCAGTACTTC. Residues: CASSANSQETQYF.

This clonotype was observed a few times. The rearrangement uses TRBV29-1 and TRBJ2-5, with D unclear. CDR1 is SQVTM, CDR2 ANQGSEA, per germline. The V and J ends lost 2 bases and 1 base respectively, with 8 bases between them. The CDR3 extends over 13 amino acids. The CDR3 here is CSVETVIQETQYF. CDR3 nucleotides: TGCAGCGTTGAAACAGTTATCCAAGAGACCCAGTACTTC.

The gene calls are TRBV11-2 and TRBJ2-5, with TRBD2 matching over 9 bases. Germline assignment: CDR1 SGHAT and CDR2 FQNNGV. The CDR3 covers 12 residues. The junction had 5 bases not matched to a gene; V was cut back by 8 bases and J by 7 bases. The CDR3 region has the DNA TGTGCCAGCGAGCGGGGGGTTGGGACCCAGTACTTC. This codes for CASERGVGTQYF.